This is a list of T cell receptor beta chains from one sample in a study of blood T cell repertoires in COVID-19. Data came from immunoSEQ multiplex PCR; TCRdb stores just in-frame clones and leaves some out. This table holds around 130,000 clones, around four fifths found once. The sequencing sample was made of PBMCs or T cells enriched from blood (not recorded which). The receptors were sampled from a man aged 30 to 39 who had recovered from COVID-19. Each CDR3 is given with its conserved first and last residue. D genes are given only for firm matches. Where a row states a size, it is once, few, many or the class of an expanded clone; other rows omit it.

>TRBV18|TRBJ2-7|TRBD2|NA
TGTGCCAGCTCACCTAGGCGGGAGTCGTACGAGCAGTACTTC
CASSPRRESYEQYF
>TRBV15|TRBJ2-6|NA|once
TGTGCCACCAGCAGAGATATCGGCTCTGGGGCCAACGTCCTGACTTTC
CATSRDIGSGANVLTF
>TRBV19|TRBJ1-4|NA|NA
TGTGCCAGTAGTACCGGACAGTATAATGAAAAACTGTTTTTT
CASSTGQYNEKLFF
>TRBV10-1|TRBJ1-3|NA|NA
TGCGCCAGCAGTGATTCCGGGTGGCCGGACACCATATATTTT
CASSDSGWPDTIYF
>TRBV14|TRBJ2-2|NA|many
TGTGCCAGCAGCCAAGCTTTTACCGGGGAGCTGTTTTTT
CASSQAFTGELFF
>TRBV4-1|TRBJ1-3|TRBD1|NA
TGCGCCAGCAGCCGCGGACAGGGGACACCCTTCGGCTCTGGAAACACCATATATTTT
CASSRGQGTPFGSGNTIYF
>TRBV7-9|TRBJ1-1|TRBD1|NA
TGTGCCAGCAGGTTAATACAGGGGACGAAGACTGAAGCTTTCTTT
CASRLIQGTKTEAFF
>TRBV5-1|TRBJ2-5|TRBD1|NA
TGCGCCAGCAGCTTGTTGGGACAGAACCAAGAGACCCAGTACTTC
CASSLLGQNQETQYF
>TRBV19|TRBJ2-7|TRBD1|once
TGTGCCAGTAGTCCCAACACAGGGGCCTACGAGCAGTACTTC
CASSPNTGAYEQYF
>TRBV2|TRBJ2-3|TRBD2|NA
TGTGCCAGCAGTGTAAGCGGGGCCGGGGGAGATACGCAGTATTTT
CASSVSGAGGDTQYF
>TRBV11-2|TRBJ2-7|TRBD2|NA
TGTGCCAGCAGCTCTGGTGGGGGGGGAAGCTCCTACGAGCAGTACTTC
CASSSGGGGSSYEQYF
>TRBV7-9|TRBJ1-4|NA|NA
TGTGCCAGCAGCCCCTTTAATGAAAAACTGTTTTTT
CASSPFNEKLFF
>TRBV5-1|TRBJ2-2|TRBD2|NA
TGCGCCAGCAGCGCGCCGACTAGCGGGGGGAACGGGGAGCTGTTTTTT
CASSAPTSGGNGELFF
>TRBV5-6|TRBJ1-5|NA|NA
TGTGCCAGCAGCTTGGGGTCCCGCGGGGAGCCCCAGCATTTT
CASSLGSRGEPQHF
>TRBV5-1|TRBJ2-7|NA|NA
TGCGCCAGCAGCAATAAAACGGAGGCCTACGAGCAGTACTTC
CASSNKTEAYEQYF
>TRBV20-1|TRBJ2-1|NA|NA
TGCAGTGCTAGTGATTTAAATGAGCAGTTCTTC
CSASDLNEQFF
>TRBV18|TRBJ1-3|NA|NA
TGTGCCAGCTCCTCGAGCTCTGGAAACACCATATATTTT
CASSSSSGNTIYF
>TRBV5-4|TRBJ2-3|TRBD2|NA
TGTGCCAGCAGCCTTGCGAGTAGCGGGATTGGTACGCAGTATTTT
CASSLASSGIGTQYF
>TRBV27|TRBJ1-2|TRBD1|NA
TGTGCCAGCAGTCCCGGGGGACAGACTTATGGCTACACCTTC
CASSPGGQTYGYTF
>TRBV7-7|TRBJ2-7|TRBD2|NA
TGTGCCAGCAGCCCCGGGGTAGCGGGCCTAGGGAGCGAGCAGTACTTC
CASSPGVAGLGSEQYF
>TRBV5-6|TRBJ1-2|NA|NA
TGTGCCAGCAGCTTGGGCGGAATACGTGGCTACACCTTC
CASSLGGIRGYTF
>TRBV5-1|TRBJ2-5|TRBD1|NA
TGCGCCAGCAGCTTGGAAGGGAGCAGGGGGCAAGAGACCCAGTACTTC
CASSLEGSRGQETQYF
>TRBV6-1|TRBJ1-5|TRBD1|NA
TGTGCCAGCAGTGGACAGGGTATGCTGGGCAATCAGCCCCAGCATTTT
CASSGQGMLGNQPQHF
>TRBV7-2|TRBJ2-1|NA|NA
TGTGCCAGCAGCTTAGCAGGGGCGAATGAGCAGTTCTTC
CASSLAGANEQFF
>TRBV5-4|TRBJ2-3|NA|NA
TGTGCCAGCAGCGCCCCGGGGAGTAGCACAGATACGCAGTATTTT
CASSAPGSSTDTQYF
>TRBV6-5|TRBJ2-3|NA|once
TGTGCCAGCAGTCCCGAGGCGACTTCCACAGATACGCAGTATTTT
CASSPEATSTDTQYF
>TRBV19|TRBJ1-5|TRBD1|NA
TGTGCCACTGAAGTAGGGACAGGGAATCAGCCCCAGCATTTT
CATEVGTGNQPQHF
>TRBV9|TRBJ2-5|TRBD2|NA
TGTGCCAGCACCCTTAGCGGGGGGCCCCAAGAGACCCAGTACTTC
CASTLSGGPQETQYF
>TRBV21-1|TRBJ2-1|NA|once
TGTGCCAGCAGCAAAGAACGGTCTAGCGGGGGCCTTCACCATTACAATGAGCAGTTCTTC
CASSKERSSGGLHHYNEQFF
>TRBV27|TRBJ1-5|TRBD1|NA
TGTGCCAGCAGCCCCGGGACAGGGGTTCTCCCCCAGCATTTT
CASSPGTGVLPQHF
>TRBV28|TRBJ2-7|NA|NA
TGTGCCAGCAGCCTCGCCTACGAGCAGTACTTC
CASSLAYEQYF
>TRBV29-1|TRBJ2-3|NA|NA
TGCAGCGTTGAACAGGTGGTCCAGCTCACAGATACGCAGTATTTT
CSVEQVVQLTDTQYF
>TRBV4-2|TRBJ2-1|TRBD2|once
TGTGCCAGCAGCCAAGAGGGACTAGGCCCCTACAATGAGCAGTTCTTC
CASSQEGLGPYNEQFF
>TRBV6-6|TRBJ1-1|TRBD1|NA
TGTGCCAGCATTGGGGACAGGATAACTGAAGCTTTCTTT
CASIGDRITEAFF
>TRBV6-1|TRBJ1-3|NA|NA
TGTGCCAGCAGTGAATTCGGGGGGGCCGGAAACACCATATATTTT
CASSEFGGAGNTIYF
>TRBV27|TRBJ1-2|TRBD1|NA
TGTGCCAGCAGTTTATCCCTTGAAAACAGGGGTTACTATGGCTACACCTTC
CASSLSLENRGYYGYTF
>TRBV5-6|TRBJ1-1|NA|NA
TGTGCCAGCAGCTGGCAGGGTTTTACTGAAGCTTTCTTT
CASSWQGFTEAFF
>TRBV2|TRBJ1-5|TRBD1|NA
TGTGCCAGCAGTTGGGACAGGAATCAGCCCCAGCATTTT
CASSWDRNQPQHF
>TRBV5-1|TRBJ2-3|NA|NA
TGCGCCAGCAGCTTGGGTCCGGTGGATACGCAGTATTTT
CASSLGPVDTQYF
>TRBV4-1|TRBJ1-1|NA|NA
TGCGCCAGCAGCCAAGATGGGGGCGCGGGCACTGAAGCTTTCTTT
CASSQDGGAGTEAFF
>TRBV3-1/TRBV3-2|TRBJ2-7|NA|few
TGTGCCAGCAGCCAAGCCTCCGGGGAGAGGGCCGCGTACGAGCAGTACTTC
CASSQASGERAAYEQYF
>TRBV9|TRBJ1-1|NA|NA
TGTGCCAGCAGCGGGGGCAGTGAAGCTTTCTTT
CASSGGSEAFF
>TRBV27|TRBJ1-5|NA|NA
TGTGCCAGCAGTTTAGCGGCGGCGGGAAGGGGAAATCAGCCCCAGCATTTT
CASSLAAAGRGNQPQHF
>TRBV11-2|TRBJ2-3|TRBD2|NA
TGTGCCAGCAGCTTAGCGGCTAGCGGGGGGCCCACAGATACGCAGTATTTT
CASSLAASGGPTDTQYF
>TRBV6-1|TRBJ2-3|NA|NA
TGTGCCAGCAGTGAATTGGCAGGCAGCACAGATACGCAGTATTTT
CASSELAGSTDTQYF
>TRBV2|TRBJ2-6|TRBD1|NA
TGTGCCAGCAGAGCCGACAGGGTAGCTGGGGCCAACGTCCTGACTTTC
CASRADRVAGANVLTF
>TRBV2|TRBJ2-3|TRBD2|NA
TGTGCCAGCAAACGGGCTAGCGGGAGCACAGATACGCAGTATTTT
CASKRASGSTDTQYF
>TRBV6-6|TRBJ1-2|NA|NA
TGTGCCAGCAACAGTGGGGGCAGTGGTAACTATGGCTACACCTTC
CASNSGGSGNYGYTF
>TRBV9|TRBJ2-2|TRBD2|NA
TGTGCCAGCAGCCCCCGGACTAGCGGGAGGGCCGGGACCGGGGAGCTGTTTTTT
CASSPRTSGRAGTGELFF
>TRBV7-9|TRBJ2-3|NA|NA
TGTGCCAGCAGCTCGACAGTAGATACGCAGTATTTT
CASSSTVDTQYF
>TRBV7-8|TRBJ2-5|TRBD2|once
TGTGCCAGCAGCCTTCGGACTAGCGGGGGGTCCGTGGGGGGGACCCAGTACTTC
CASSLRTSGGSVGGTQYF
>TRBV5-1|TRBJ1-1|NA|NA
TGCGCCAGCAGCTTCTACGATAACACTGAAGCTTTCTTT
CASSFYDNTEAFF
>TRBV11-2|TRBJ1-2|TRBD1|once
TGTGCCAGCAGCACAACCCGGGACAGGGGTGGCTATGGCTACACCTTC
CASSTTRDRGGYGYTF
>TRBV2|TRBJ1-2|NA|NA
TGTGCCGGCCGGACAGCCAACTATGGCTACACCTTC
CAGRTANYGYTF